A single sample gave rise to the 10 T cell receptor beta chains below, sequenced in a study of shared clonotypes between healthy human individuals. Libraries were prepared by immunoSEQ multiplex PCR; TCRdb keeps only in-frame clonotypes and omits some of them. The sample includes approximately 2.1 million clones, approximately 95% of them seen just once. The source material was naive CD4+ T cells from PBMCs. Subset meaning: CD45RA+ positively selected. The receptors stem from a man aged 18 to 30 in good health. Some clones in this sample may be carry-over from other donors' samples.

The rearrangement uses TRBV6-6 and TRBJ2-3, with TRBD2 identical over 15 bases. CDR1 and CDR2 (germline): MNHNY, SVGAGI (reference sequence). The CDR3 consists of 16 residues. V dropped 6 bases and J dropped 6; count of bases not matched to a gene: 7. The CDR3 DNA sequence: TGTGCCAGCAGGCCCCCGGGGACTAGCGGGAGGGATACGCAGTATTTT. Its translation is CASRPPGTSGRDTQYF.

The rearrangement links TRBV30 to TRBJ2-1, with 9 bases lining up with TRBD2. V lost 3 bases to trimming and J lost 6 bases; unmatched junction nucleotides: 9. The CDR3 totals 15 residues. CDR1 GTSNPN and CDR2 SVGIG come from the germline V gene (reference sequence). Here the CDR3 DNA reads TGTGCCTGGAGCACCGGGACTAGCCTACCCAATGAGCAGTTCTTC. It encodes CAWSTGTSLPNEQFF.

The chain combines TRBV5-6 with TRBJ2-5; D not resolved. Germline V gene lookup returns CDR1 SGHDT and CDR2 YYEEEE. CDR3 size: 14 residues. V gave up 1 base and J gave up 5 bases, with 12 bases separating them. The CDR3 DNA sequence: TGTGCCAGCAGCTTGACGTTCTTGGGGGAGACCCAGTACTTC. Protein product: CASSLTFLGETQYF.

The chain couples TRBV6-5 to TRBJ2-1; 12 bases match TRBD2. The CDR3 contains 16 residues. Looked up from germline, CDR1 is MNHEY and CDR2 is SVGAGI. V trimming: 2 bases; J trimming: 5 bases; junction bases outside the gene matches: 4. The CDR3 spells CASSYTSSGRDNEQFF. The CDR3 DNA sequence: TGTGCCAGCAGTTACACCTCTAGCGGGAGGGACAATGAGCAGTTCTTC.

CDR3 sequence reads: CASSEDRKGSYEQYF. The CDR3 coding sequence is TGTGCCAGCAGTGAGGACAGGAAGGGATCCTACGAGCAGTACTTC. This sequence joins TRBV25-1 and TRBJ2-7; 7 bases align to TRBD1. V was clipped by 3 bases and J by 1 base; unmatched bases: 6. CDR3 length: 15 amino acids. Germline-derived CDR1 and CDR2 are MGHDK and SYGVNS.

The CDR3 protein is CASSRNSGTMGDTQYF. CDR3 sequence (DNA): TGCGCCAGCAGTCGGAACTCCGGGACAATGGGGGATACGCAGTATTTT. This chain uses TRBV5-1 with TRBJ2-3, with D tentatively TRBD1 (6 bases). The CDR3 covers 16 residues. V lost 5 bases to trimming and J lost 6 bases, with 22 bases between them. Germline V lookup: CDR1 SGHRS, CDR2 YFSETQ. The full variable domain, in which reference TRBV5-1 and TRBJ2-3 provide the parts outside the CDR3, is KAGVTQTPRYLIKTRGQQVTLSCSPISGHRSVSWYQQTPGQGLQFLFEYFSETQRNKGNFPGRFSGRQFSNSRSEMNVSTLELGDSALYLCASSRNSGTMGDTQYFGPGTRLTVL.

The gene calls are TRBV29-1 and TRBJ2-7; D is undetermined. The CDR3 spans 12 residues. V gave up 3 bases and J gave up 2 bases, with 8 bases separating them. CDR1 SQVTM and CDR2 ANQGSEA come from the germline V gene. Here the CDR3 reads CSVESPAYEQYF. CDR3 in DNA: TGCAGCGTTGAGTCTCCTGCCTACGAGCAGTACTTC.

The J gene is TRBJ2-6, the V gene TRBV6-1; 8 nucleotides agree with TRBD1. Germline lookup yields CDR1 MNHNS and CDR2 SASEGT. CDR3 size: 15 residues. The CDR3 sequence is CASQGGNSGANVLTF. The CDR3 DNA reads as TGTGCTTCACAGGGGGGTAACTCTGGGGCCAACGTCCTGACTTTC.

This rearrangement joins TRBV5-1 to TRBJ2-5; a weak D match, TRBD1 (6 bases). The CDR3 spans 15 residues. Germline assignment: CDR1 SGHRS and CDR2 YFSETQ. Trimming pared 4 bases from V and 0 bases from J, leaving 13 bases between. CDR3 sequence reads: CASSPPQGYQETQYF. In DNA form, the CDR3 reads TGCGCCAGCAGCCCCCCCCAGGGGTACCAAGAGACCCAGTACTTC.

V usage is TRBV7-9 and J usage is TRBJ1-5, with D possibly matching TRBD1 (5 bases). The CDR3 covers 13 residues. The germline V gene encodes CDR1 SEHNR and CDR2 FQNEAQ (reference sequence). Trimming removed 3 bases from V and 6 bases from J, with 9 bases in between. The CDR3 is CASSLEGRQPQHF. The CDR3 DNA reads TGTGCCAGCAGCTTGGAGGGGCGTCAGCCCCAGCATTTT.